This TCR beta chain was recorded in a study of CD8+CD57+ T cells in acquired aplastic anemia. To note about this clonotype: Its target is not known.

Study observations and caveats: Controls and patients did not differ significantly in CD8+ Simpson's diversity.

Genomic DNA templated the TCR beta VDJ and CDR3 profiling. TCRdb called the reads again in MiXCR, with one record for every CDR3 protein. Of hundreds of thousands of distinct CDR3 sequences detected, about 44% appear once; the ten largest clones hold about 8.3%. Before being chosen for sequencing, patients had shown CD8+CD57+ cell expansion by flow cytometry. V was cut by 6 bases and J by 2 bases, with 6 bases left in between. Germline CDR1 is SGHTA and CDR2 is FQGTGA. The CDR3 totals 12 residues. The rearrangement joins TRBV7-3 to TRBJ2-3; D uncertain. The source of this sequence is a human donor with aplastic anemia. Sequencing was carried out using sorted CD4+, CD8+, or CD8+CD57+ T cells (not recorded which) from PBMCs. This CDR3 is CASSYNTDTQYF. For the CDR3, the DNA is TGTGCCAGCAGTTATAACACAGATACGCAGTATTTT.